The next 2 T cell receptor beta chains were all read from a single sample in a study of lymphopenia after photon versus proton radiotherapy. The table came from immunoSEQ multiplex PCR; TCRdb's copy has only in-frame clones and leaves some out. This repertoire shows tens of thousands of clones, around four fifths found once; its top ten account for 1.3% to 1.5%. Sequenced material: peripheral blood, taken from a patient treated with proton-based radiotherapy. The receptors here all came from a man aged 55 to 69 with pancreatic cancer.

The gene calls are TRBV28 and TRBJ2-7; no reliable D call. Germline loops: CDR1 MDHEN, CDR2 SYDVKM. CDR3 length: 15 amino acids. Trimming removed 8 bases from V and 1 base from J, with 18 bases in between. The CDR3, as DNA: TGTGCCAGCGCAACCGCCGCAGGCCCATCCTACGAGCAGTACTTC. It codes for CASATAAGPSYEQYF.

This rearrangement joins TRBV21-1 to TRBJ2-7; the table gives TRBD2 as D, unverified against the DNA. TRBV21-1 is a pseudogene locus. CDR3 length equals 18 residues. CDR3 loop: CASSKGLGRGRAEDEQYF. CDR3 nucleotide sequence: TGTGCCAGCAGCAAAGGACTAGGGCGCGGGAGGGCCGAAGACGAGCAGTACTTC.